This is a list of T cell receptor beta chains from one sample in a study of regulatory T cells in long-lasting Graves disease. TCRdb reprocessed the multiplex PCR reads via MiXCR and lists one record per CDR3 protein. The repertoire holds fewer than 350,000 distinct CDR3 sequences, 15% to 20% seen once, with about 38% in the top ten. This sample comprised peripheral blood mononuclear cells (PBMCs), obtained at new diagnosis, from a patient treated with antithyroid drugs. The receptors shown here come from a female donor with Graves disease. The CDR3 runs from the conserved cysteine through the conserved F or W. Each record gives: V gene, J gene, D gene, CDR3 length, clone size, CDR3 DNA, CDR3 protein. D genes are given only for firm matches. Part of the rows lack a size; the others show once, few, many or a class for expanded clones.

>TRBV6-2/TRBV6-3|TRBJ2-7|TRBD1|15|many
TGTGCCAGCTCTGGGGGGACAGGGCCTTCCTACGAGCAGTACTTC
CASSGGTGPSYEQYF
>TRBV7-2|TRBJ1-1|NA|11|NA
TGTGCCAGCAGCTTAAGATTGGGGGCTTTCTTT
CASSLRLGAFF
>TRBV7-9|TRBJ2-5|TRBD2|19|few
TGTGCCAGCAGCTTAGTAGTGGGGGTAGCGGGGGCACTCCAAGAGACCCAGTACTTC
CASSLVVGVAGALQETQYF
>TRBV3-1|TRBJ2-1|NA|15|many
TGTGCCAGCAGCGCCCGGGCGGGCTCCTTGAATGAGCAGTTCTTC
CASSARAGSLNEQFF
>TRBV19|TRBJ2-7|NA|13|many
TGTGCCAGTAGTCCCAAGGGGGCCTACGAGCAGTACTTC
CASSPKGAYEQYF
>TRBV25-1|TRBJ2-1|NA|16|NA
TGTGCCAGCAGTGAATATGGCCAAGGGGTCTCCAATGAGCAGTTCTTC
CASSEYGQGVSNEQFF
>TRBV3-1|TRBJ2-1|NA|13|many
TGTGCCAGCAGCCCCTCAACTTCCCCATCCCAGTTCTTC
CASSPSTSPSQFF
>TRBV4-1|TRBJ2-7|TRBD2|17|NA
TGCGCCAGCAGCCAAGAACCTGGGTTAGCGGGAGCACGGGAGCAGTACTTC
CASSQEPGLAGAREQYF
>TRBV27|TRBJ2-1|NA|11|many
TGTGCCAGCAGTTTCGGGAGAACGAATTTCTTC
CASSFGRTNFF
>TRBV6-2/TRBV6-3|TRBJ2-1|TRBD2|18|few
TGTGCCAGCAGTTACAAAGTCGGGGCTAGCGGTATGAACAATGAGCAGTTCTTC
CASSYKVGASGMNNEQFF
>TRBV27|TRBJ2-7|NA|13|many
TGTGCCAGCAGTTCCTGGGCCCTTAACGAGCAGTACTTC
CASSSWALNEQYF
>TRBV7-9|TRBJ2-7|NA|14|many
TGTGCCAGCAGCTTTCCCGGGGGCTCCTACGAGCAGTACTTC
CASSFPGGSYEQYF
>TRBV12-3/TRBV12-4|TRBJ1-4|NA|13|many
TGTGCCGGGGGGGGGCTAGTTTTGGAAAAACTGTTTTTT
CAGGGLVLEKLFF
>TRBV5-6|TRBJ2-7|TRBD2|11|many
TGTGCCTCGGGGGGTTCCTACGAGCAGTACTTC
CASGGSYEQYF
>TRBV12-3/TRBV12-4|TRBJ1-1|TRBD1|14|many
TGTGCCAGCAGTAGGGACAGTCTGAACACTGAAGCTTTCTTT
CASSRDSLNTEAFF
>TRBV28|TRBJ2-5|NA|14|many
TGTGCCAGCAGCCTAGCGAGATCATTAGAGACCCAGTACTTC
CASSLARSLETQYF